This T cell receptor beta chain is from a study of T cell responses to AZD1222 COVID-19 vaccine. Regarding the study as a whole: The study sampled repertoires only after the peak T cell response. Spike was spanned by vaccine-associated CD4 TCRs, with dominance at 160-218 and 743-854.

The CDR3 length is 17 residues. The J segment lost 0 bases and the V segment lost 5 bases, leaving 7 bases of the junction unmatched. Germline V lookup: CDR1 SEHNR, CDR2 FQNEAQ (reference sequence). The study pooled second doses at about 4 or about 12 weeks. Repertoires were generated with immunoSEQ multiplex PCR, while TCRdb's copy carries only in-frame clones and drops some. Of around 200,000 clones in the sample, around 94% were seen once. Of note for this clone: Its antigen is unknown.

The rearrangement links TRBV7-9 to TRBJ1-3; 10 bases line up with TRBD1. The receptor comes from an adult who received the AZD1222 COVID-19 vaccine. Sequenced here: peripheral blood, sampled 28 days after the second AZD1222 dose. DNA for the CDR3: TGTGCCAGCAGCATGACGGACAGGGGGATCTCTGGAAACACCATATATTTT. Translated: CASSMTDRGISGNTIYF.